The 8 T cell receptor beta chains listed next were all sequenced from one sample in a study of graft-versus-host responses after intestinal transplantation. These TCRs are of unknown antigen specificity. Clones were sequenced by immunoSEQ multiplex PCR, and TCRdb holds only the in-frame ones, with some missing. The table has more than 70,000 clones, about 90% seen once. Specimen: unstimulated CD4+ T cells sorted from spleen or lymph node cells, collected before intestinal transplant. Receptor source: a human donor who received an intestinal transplant.

The chain couples TRBV7-9 to TRBJ1-1; 9 bases map to TRBD1. CDR1 is SEHNR, CDR2 FQNEAQ, per germline (reference sequence). This CDR3 contains 14 residues. V was pared by 5 bases and J by 6 bases, with 7 bases of the junction left unmatched. CDR3 sequence (DNA): TGTGCCAGCAGCCCCGAGGACAGGGGCGCTGAAGCTTTCTTT. This codes for CASSPEDRGAEAFF.

The chain uses TRBV5-4 and TRBJ1-5; 9 nucleotides align to TRBD1. V shed 4 bases, J shed 4 bases, and the junction held 6 bases outside the gene matches. From germline, CDR1 is SGHNT and CDR2 YYREEE (reference sequence). The CDR3 is 15 residues long. The CDR3 DNA sequence: TGTGCCAGCAGCCGGGGGACAGGGAGAAATCAGCCCCAGCATTTT. Protein product: CASSRGTGRNQPQHF.

The V call is TRBV10-3, the J call TRBJ1-1; the D is unclear. Germline V gives CDR1 ENHRY, CDR2 SYGVKD. Trimming took off 7 bases at V and 7 bases at J, with 19 bases between the two ends. CDR3 length: 14 residues. CDR3 sequence reads: CAINTPALGGEAFF. The CDR3 nucleotides are TGTGCCATCAACACTCCAGCTCTGGGAGGTGAAGCTTTCTTT.

Only one count was recorded for this clone. The chain carries TRBV6-4 and TRBJ2-7; D unclear. V lost 2 bases to trimming and J lost 2 bases, with 10 bases between them. The length of the CDR3 is 14 residues. CDR1 and CDR2 (germline): MRHNA, SNTAGT. Written as DNA, the CDR3 is TGTGCCAGCAGTGACCGGCCAGGTCCCTACGAGCAGTACTTC. Its translation: CASSDRPGPYEQYF.

The V call is TRBV2, the J call TRBJ1-6; 9 bases agree with TRBD1. Germline CDR1 reads SNHLY; CDR2 reads FYNNEI. With V trimmed by 7 bases and J by 10 bases, 11 bases remained unmatched. The CDR3 length is 15 residues. The CDR3 is CASTSGQGMVSPLHF. The DNA for the CDR3 is TGTGCCAGCACTTCCGGACAGGGGATGGTCTCACCCCTCCACTTT.

The rearrangement links TRBV10-3 to TRBJ1-1; 12 bases agree with TRBD1. From germline, CDR1 is ENHRY and CDR2 SYGVKD. Trimming removed 6 bases from V and 11 bases from J; junction bases left unmatched: 10. CDR3 length: 14 amino acids. DNA for the CDR3: TGTGCCATCAGGGCCGGGACAGGGGGCGCTGGGGCTTTCTTT. Translating it yields CAIRAGTGGAGAFF.

This clone was detected only a few times. The V and J genes are TRBV5-6 and TRBJ2-2; TRBD1 aligns across 9 bases. The trim removed 2 bases at V and 6 bases at J, leaving 5 bases unmatched. Per the germline V gene, CDR1 is SGHDT and CDR2 is YYEEEE. The CDR3 runs 15 residues. CDR3 sequence (DNA): TGTGCCAGCAGCTTAAGGGACAGGGACGCCGGGGAGCTGTTTTTT. Translating it yields CASSLRDRDAGELFF.

V and J are TRBV7-9 and TRBJ2-1; D is unresolved. This CDR3 region has 12 residues. The V end was cut by 2 bases, the J end by 8 bases, with 7 bases between. Germline V gene sequence: CDR1 SEHNR, CDR2 FQNEAQ (reference sequence). DNA of the CDR3: TGTGCCAGCAGCTTACTCCGTGATGAGCAGTTCTTC. Residues: CASSLLRDEQFF.